What follows are 10 T cell receptor beta chains derived from one specimen sequenced in a study of blood T cell repertoires in COVID-19. The method was immunoSEQ multiplex PCR; TCRdb's version includes in-frame clones alone and lacks a portion of them. The sample has 250,000 or so clones, approximately 88% seen once. The sample comprised peripheral blood. These receptor sequences come from a woman aged 30 to 39 with COVID-19, enrolled during active disease.

The chain has TRBV27 and TRBJ2-1; 9 bases fit TRBD2. The germline V gene encodes CDR1 MNHEY and CDR2 SMNVEV (reference sequence). The CDR3 has 17 amino acids. J was trimmed by 6 bases and V by 4 bases; bases with no gene match: 13. In nucleotides, the CDR3 is TGTGCCAGCAGTTATTTAGGGGCGGGAGGGCCATCCAATGAGCAGTTCTTC. Translation: CASSYLGAGGPSNEQFF.

This sequence joins TRBV29-1 and TRBJ2-2, with TRBD2 matching over 7 bases. The V and J ends lost 3 bases and 0 bases, in that order; junction bases with no gene match: 1. The CDR3 spans 14 residues. Germline values: CDR1 SQVTM, CDR2 ANQGSEA. The CDR3 protein is CSVEGGANTGELFF. Here the CDR3 DNA reads TGCAGCGTTGAGGGGGGGGCGAACACCGGGGAGCTGTTTTTT.

The chain recombines TRBV4-2 with TRBJ2-7, with 9 bases that match TRBD1. The V segment lost 1 base and the J segment 0 bases; nucleotides outside the gene matches: 4. The length of the CDR3 is 16 residues. From germline, CDR1 is LGHNA and CDR2 YNFKEQ. The CDR3 is CASSQAGQGSSYEQYF. The CDR3, as DNA: TGTGCCAGCAGCCAAGCGGGACAGGGTAGCTCCTACGAGCAGTACTTC.

In this sample, this clone turned up once. The chain joins TRBV5-4 to TRBJ2-3, with 8 bases aligning to TRBD1. The length of the CDR3 is 15 residues. Germline trimming cut 3 bases from V and 4 bases from J; bases unmatched to any gene: 7. CDR1 SGHNT and CDR2 YYREEE come from the germline V gene (reference sequence). CDR3 amino acids: CASSSWTGKADTQYF. The CDR3 DNA is TGTGCCAGCAGCTCATGGACAGGGAAAGCAGATACGCAGTATTTT. The whole variable domain, remainder taken from reference TRBV5-4 and TRBJ2-3, is ETGVTQSPTHLIKTRGQQVTLRCSSQSGHNTVSWYQQALGQGPQFIFQYYREEENGRGNFPPRFSGLQFPNYSSELNVNALELDDSALYLCASSSWTGKADTQYFGPGTRLTVL.

This clone was detected once. This chain uses TRBV19 with TRBJ2-1, with 8 nucleotides matching TRBD2. Per the germline V gene, CDR1 is LNHDA and CDR2 is SQIVND (reference sequence). V shed 4 bases, J shed 4 bases, and the junction held 6 bases outside the gene matches. The CDR3 spans 15 residues. The CDR3 region is CASSTTGTRYNEQFF. As DNA, the CDR3 is TGTGCCAGTAGTACAACCGGGACTAGATACAATGAGCAGTTCTTC.

The chain carries TRBV27 and TRBJ2-5, with 7 bases fitting TRBD2. CDR3 length: 11 residues. Germline loops: CDR1 MNHEY, CDR2 SMNVEV (reference sequence). J was trimmed by 13 bases and V by 6 bases; bases with no gene match: 8. The CDR3 spells CASRTGTKRYF. CDR3 DNA: TGTGCCAGCAGGACGGGGACTAAACGGTACTTC.

This rearrangement joins TRBV6-2 or TRBV6-3 to TRBJ1-1; D ambiguous. The V end was cut by 6 bases, the J end by 0 bases, with 8 bases between. The germline V gene encodes CDR1 MNHEY and CDR2 SVGEGT. CDR3 length: 13 residues. This CDR3 reads CASSVHLNTEAFF. DNA for the CDR3: TGTGCCAGCAGCGTCCATTTGAACACTGAAGCTTTCTTT.

The chain links TRBV15 to TRBJ2-5; 9 bases are shared with TRBD2. There are 17 residues in the CDR3. Germline trimming cut 3 bases from V and 5 bases from J; bases unmatched to any gene: 13. The germline CDR1 and CDR2 sequences are LNHNV and YYDKDF (reference sequence). The CDR3, as DNA: TGTGCCACCAGCAGGGGGAGTGGCGGGGGGGCGGCGGAGACCCAGTACTTC. Protein sequence: CATSRGSGGGAAETQYF.

J is TRBJ1-2 and V is TRBV28; TRBD1 matches at 8 bases. CDR1 is MDHEN and CDR2 is SYDVKM in the germline V gene. The CDR3 loop spans 13 amino acids. With 7 bases clipped from V and 5 bases from J, the junction kept 6 bases outside the gene matches. This CDR3 reads CASTDREEYGYTF. CDR3 sequence (DNA): TGTGCCAGCACGGACAGGGAGGAGTATGGCTACACCTTC.

J is TRBJ1-5 and V is TRBV7-2; D remains unclear. V was shortened by 1 base and J by 6 bases, with 7 bases between the two germline ends. The CDR3 extends over 13 amino acids. Germline CDR1 and CDR2: SGHTA and FQGNSA. The DNA for the CDR3 is TGTGCCAGCAGCTTAGAGTTCAGTCAGCCCCAGCATTTT. Amino acid sequence: CASSLEFSQPQHF.